This T cell receptor beta chain is drawn from a study of technical replicates of blood from a few donors. Produced via immunoSEQ multiplex PCR; TCRdb's table is partial and in-frame only. The table includes tens of thousands of clones, 88% detected once. The CDR3 is made up of 16 amino acids. Germline V lookup: CDR1 MNHNS, CDR2 SASEGT. Trimming at V came to 4 bases and at J to 4 bases, leaving 11 bases not matched to a gene. The genes are TRBV6-1 and TRBJ2-5; 8 nucleotides align to TRBD2. This TCR came from a human donor in good health. Some clones in this sample may be carry-over from other donors' samples. The sample comprised PBMCs. CDR3 region: CASSGGDGTRAETQYF. In nucleotides, the CDR3 is TGTGCCAGCAGTGGAGGCGACGGGACTAGGGCAGAGACCCAGTACTTC.